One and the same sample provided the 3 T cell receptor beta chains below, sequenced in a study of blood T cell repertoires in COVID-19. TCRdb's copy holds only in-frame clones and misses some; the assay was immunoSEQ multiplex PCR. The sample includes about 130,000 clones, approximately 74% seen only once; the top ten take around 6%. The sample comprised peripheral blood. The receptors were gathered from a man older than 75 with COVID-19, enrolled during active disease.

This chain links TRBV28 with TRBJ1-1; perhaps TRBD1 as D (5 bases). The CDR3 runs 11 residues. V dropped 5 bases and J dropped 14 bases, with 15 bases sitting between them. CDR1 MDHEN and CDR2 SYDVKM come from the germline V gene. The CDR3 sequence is CASSEGHPVFF. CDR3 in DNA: TGTGCCAGCAGTGAAGGACATCCGGTGTTCTTT.

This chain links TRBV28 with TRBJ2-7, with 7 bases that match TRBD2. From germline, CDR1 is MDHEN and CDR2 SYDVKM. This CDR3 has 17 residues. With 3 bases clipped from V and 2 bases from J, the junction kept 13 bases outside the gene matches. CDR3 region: CASSFRASGEGTYEQYF. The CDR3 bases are TGTGCCAGCAGTTTTAGGGCTAGCGGAGAGGGCACCTACGAGCAGTACTTC.

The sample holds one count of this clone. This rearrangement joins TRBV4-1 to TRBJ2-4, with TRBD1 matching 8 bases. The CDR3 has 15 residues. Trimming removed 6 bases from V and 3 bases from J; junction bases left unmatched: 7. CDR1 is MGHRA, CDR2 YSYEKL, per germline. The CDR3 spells CASRLTGGDKNIQYF. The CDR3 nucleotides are TGCGCCAGCAGGCTTACAGGGGGTGACAAAAACATTCAGTACTTC.